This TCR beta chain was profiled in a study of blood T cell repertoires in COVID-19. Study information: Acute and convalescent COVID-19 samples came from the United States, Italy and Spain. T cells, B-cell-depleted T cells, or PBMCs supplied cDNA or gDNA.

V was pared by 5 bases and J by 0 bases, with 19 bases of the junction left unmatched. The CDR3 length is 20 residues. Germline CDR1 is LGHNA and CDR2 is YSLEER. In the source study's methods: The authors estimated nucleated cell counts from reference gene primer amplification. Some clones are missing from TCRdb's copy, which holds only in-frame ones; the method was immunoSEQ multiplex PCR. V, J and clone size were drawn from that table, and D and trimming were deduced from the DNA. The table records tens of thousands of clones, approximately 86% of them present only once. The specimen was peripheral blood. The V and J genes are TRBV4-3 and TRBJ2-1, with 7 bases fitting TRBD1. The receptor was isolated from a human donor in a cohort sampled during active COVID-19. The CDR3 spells CASSTYRGDPGHSSYNEQFF. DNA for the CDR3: TGCGCCAGCAGCACGTACAGGGGAGACCCCGGCCATAGCTCCTACAATGAGCAGTTCTTC.